What follows are 11 T cell receptor beta chains derived from one specimen sequenced in a study of T cells in Graves' hyperthyroidism and ophthalmopathy. TCR beta CDR3 region amplification was performed from RNA transcripts. First-round RT-PCR of the TCR CDR3 relied on the HTBI primer set. TCRdb fed the multiplex PCR reads into MiXCR, producing one record per CDR3 protein. The sample includes around 700,000 distinct CDR3 sequences, roughly a sixth of them seen just once. Sequencing was done on a sample of blood. The receptors come from a woman in her fifties or sixties with Graves' hyperthyroidism that later progressed to Graves' ophthalmopathy.

Comment on this clonotype: Just one base apart from a much larger clone, this may be a read error. The V gene is TRBV20-1, the J gene TRBJ1-1; 9 bases map to TRBD1. Germline CDR1 DFQATT, CDR2 SNEGSKA (reference sequence). The CDR3 covers 13 residues. In nucleotides, the CDR3 is TGCAGTGCTACCACCGGGACAGGGACTGACGCTTTCTTT. Its protein product is CSATTGTGTDAFF.

In its sample, this clonotype was seen many times. The CDR3 region has the DNA TGTGCCAGCCGTGGACGAACTGAAGCTTTCTTT. This sequence encodes CASRGRTEAFF. The chain couples TRBV3-1 to TRBJ1-1; D is ambiguous. V was pared by 8 bases and J by 5 bases, with 9 bases between. The CDR3 consists of 11 residues. From germline, CDR1 is LGHDT and CDR2 YNNKEL (reference sequence).

This chain connects TRBV12-3 or TRBV12-4 to TRBJ1-5; D unclear. The V end lost 3 bases, the J end lost 8 bases, and 11 bases lay between the germline ends. There are 13 residues in the CDR3. The CDR3 region is CASSFHYREPQHF. Here the CDR3 DNA reads TGTGCCAGCAGTTTTCACTACCGGGAGCCCCAGCATTTT.

This clonotype was seen more than once but under ten times. This chain uses TRBV6-4 with TRBJ2-3, with 10 bases that match TRBD2. Trimming cost V 0 bases and J 1 base; bases outside gene matches: 1. The V gene's germline CDR1 is MRHNA and CDR2 SNTAGT. The CDR3 has 16 residues. CDR3 sequence (DNA): TGTGCCAGCAGTGACTCTAGCGGGGGGCGCACAGATACGCAGTATTTT. This encodes CASSDSSGGRTDTQYF.

The chain has TRBV4-1 and TRBJ1-3; D gene uncertain. V lost 0 bases and J 0 bases, leaving 12 bases between the germline ends. The CDR3 has 17 residues. The germline V gene encodes CDR1 MGHRA and CDR2 YSYEKL. The CDR3 is CASSQDGSRISGNTIYF. CDR3 in DNA: TGCGCCAGCAGCCAAGATGGGTCACGGATCTCTGGAAACACCATATATTTT.

This clonotype has ten or more counts. This rearrangement joins TRBV7-2 to TRBJ2-5; D possibly corresponds to TRBD2 (5 bases). The CDR3 totals 14 residues. The ends were cut back, 3 bases at V and 6 bases at J, with 14 bases in the middle. CDR1 SGHTA and CDR2 FQGNSA come from the germline V gene. Written as DNA, the CDR3 is TGTGCCAGCAGCTTTTCGCCCGGGGAAAAGACCCAGTACTTC. Translating gives CASSFSPGEKTQYF.

This clonotype was seen repeatedly, ten times or more. This sequence joins TRBV5-1 and TRBJ1-1; D is unclear. The CDR3 contains 15 residues. The germline gives CDR1 SGHRS, CDR2 YFSETQ. The ends were cut back, 0 bases at V and 4 bases at J, with 13 bases in the middle. The CDR3 coding sequence is TGCGCCAGCAGCTTGGGTACAGCGCAAGGCACTGAAGCTTTCTTT. Amino acid sequence: CASSLGTAQGTEAFF.

Ten or more counts support this clonotype. J is TRBJ2-5 and V is TRBV12-3 or TRBV12-4; 8 positions match TRBD1. J lost 4 bases, V lost 1 base, and 5 bases had no gene match. The CDR3 sequence is 15 residues long. This CDR3 reads CASSLGAGGRETQYF. CDR3 nucleotide sequence: TGTGCCAGCAGTTTAGGTGCAGGGGGCAGAGAGACCCAGTACTTC.

This clonotype showed up many times. Its ends do not fully match the called genes, so a read error is possible. The V call is TRBV2, the J call TRBJ2-3, with 8 positions matching TRBD2. Looked up from germline, CDR1 is SNHLY and CDR2 is FYNNEI. The CDR3 has 14 residues. The CDR3 loop is CASREAGGTDTQYF. CDR3 coding DNA: TGTGCCAGCAGAGAAGCGGGGGGCACAGATACGCAGTATTTT.

Notes on this clonotype: This may be a read error, as it is one base from a much larger clone. The CDR3 spells CASSKNDRYKQYF. CDR3 nucleotides: TGTGCCAGCAGCAAGAATGACCGCTACAAGCAGTACTTC. The chain couples TRBV6-2 or TRBV6-3 to TRBJ2-7; D ambiguous. CDR1 is MNHEY and CDR2 is SVGEGT in the germline V gene. The CDR3 loop spans 13 amino acids.

This clonotype was observed many times. The chain recombines TRBV12-3 or TRBV12-4 with TRBJ2-5; possibly TRBD2 for D (5 bases). The germline V and J ends were trimmed by 7 bases and 2 bases, with 14 bases remaining between them. This CDR3 comprises 14 residues. Here the CDR3 reads CASMTPTGQETQYF. In DNA form, the CDR3 reads TGTGCCAGCATGACTCCTACGGGGCAAGAGACCCAGTACTTC.